The clone carrying this TCR beta chain was found many times. This specimen comes from a study of patients and donors after allogeneic stem cell transplantation. TCRdb reanalysed the RT-PCR reads using MiXCR and keeps one entry per CDR3 protein. Here the sample spans about a million distinct CDR3 sequences, under 20% being singletons. Sequenced: blood, either unsorted or a sorted T cell fraction (not recorded which). The sequence was obtained from a human donor who was either an allogeneic HSCT recipient or a stem cell or donor lymphocyte infusion donor (not recorded which). It is not recorded whose cells these are; they may come from a transplant donor.

The CDR3 here is CAISDRVNSNQPQHF. The CDR3 DNA reads TGTGCCATCAGCGACAGGGTGAATAGCAATCAGCCCCAGCATTTT. The V gene is TRBV10-3, the J gene TRBJ1-5; 7 bases agree with TRBD1. This CDR3 spans 15 amino acids. Per germline, CDR1 ENHRY and CDR2 SYGVKD. With 6 bases clipped from V and 0 bases from J, the junction kept 5 bases outside the gene matches.